These 11 T cell receptor beta chains were all obtained from the same sample, sequenced in a study of shared clonotypes between healthy human individuals. Some clones are missing from TCRdb's copy, which holds only in-frame ones; the method was immunoSEQ multiplex PCR. The profile shows some 2,000,000 clones, 85% to 95% of them singletons. Source material: naive CD4+ T cells sorted from blood. Subset denoted: CD45RA+ positively selected. The receptors here all came from a man between 18 and 29 years old in good health.

V gene TRBV7-2 combines with J gene TRBJ1-1, with D unclear. Germline CDR1 is SGHTA and CDR2 is FQGNSA. Trimming stripped 8 bases from V and 0 bases from J, with 7 bases between. The CDR3 has 12 residues. CDR3 in DNA: TGTGCCAGCGGGCCAGTGAACACTGAAGCTTTCTTT. It yields the protein CASGPVNTEAFF.

This chain uses TRBV11-2 with TRBJ2-7; 7 bases align to TRBD2. The CDR3 totals 16 residues. V gave up 4 bases and J gave up 2 bases; unmatched junction bases: 11. The germline CDR1 and CDR2 sequences are SGHAT and FQNNGV. The CDR3 region has the DNA TGTGCCAGCAGCTCGGTGAGCGGGAAGACCGCCTACGAGCAGTACTTC. It is translated as CASSSVSGKTAYEQYF.

This chain uses TRBV10-3 with TRBJ2-3; 10 bases fit TRBD2. Germline CDR1 is ENHRY and CDR2 is SYGVKD. The CDR3 is 14 amino acids. Trimming cost V 8 bases and J 4 bases; bases outside gene matches: 6. CDR3 bases: TGTGCCATCCGGCTAGCGGGAGCGTCAGATACGCAGTATTTT. Its protein is CAIRLAGASDTQYF.

CDR3 DNA sequence: TGTGCCAGCACCCGAACGGGTGTTCCAAGCTACACCTTC. Amino acids: CASTRTGVPSYTF. The rearrangement uses TRBV6-1 and TRBJ1-2, with D uncertain. The CDR3 runs 13 residues. Trimming removed 7 bases at V and 9 bases at J, with 18 bases between. CDR1 MNHNS and CDR2 SASEGT come from the germline V gene.

The chain couples TRBV2 to TRBJ2-2; TRBD1 is a possible D gene (5 bases). Germline CDR1 is SNHLY and CDR2 is FYNNEI. V shed 5 bases and J shed 5 bases, with 15 bases lying between them. This CDR3 contains 15 residues. The CDR3 protein is CASSPRGRETGELFF. The CDR3, as DNA: TGTGCCAGCAGTCCCCGAGGCAGGGAAACCGGGGAGCTGTTTTTT.

CDR3 sequence: CASSDGQQFSGNTIYF. The DNA of the CDR3 is TGTGCCAGCAGCGATGGACAACAGTTCTCTGGAAACACCATATATTTT. This chain joins TRBV5-8 and TRBJ1-3; D possibly corresponds to TRBD1 (5 bases). Trimming left V 4 bases short and J 0 bases short, with 14 bases between. There are 16 residues in the CDR3. Germline V gene sequence: CDR1 SGHTS, CDR2 YDEGEE. The variable domain in full, with the rest retrieved from reference TRBV5-8 and TRBJ1-3, is EAGVTQSPTHLIKTRGQQATLRCSPISGHTSVYWYQQALGLGLQFLLWYDEGEERNRGNFPPRFSGRQFPNYSSELNVNALELEDSALYLCASSDGQQFSGNTIYFGEGSWLTVV.

The J gene is TRBJ2-7, the V gene TRBV7-3, with TRBD1 identical over 9 bases. This CDR3 is built from 15 residues. The V gene end was trimmed by 5 bases and the J gene end by 2 bases; junction bases not matched to a gene: 7. Per the germline V gene, CDR1 is SGHTA and CDR2 is FQGTGA. The CDR3 region is CASSRTGTGTYEQYF. The DNA of the CDR3 is TGTGCCAGCAGCCGTACCGGGACAGGGACCTACGAGCAGTACTTC.

This chain links TRBV6-5 with TRBJ2-7; 9 bases are a match to TRBD1. The CDR3 extends over 15 amino acids. Germline values: CDR1 MNHEY, CDR2 SVGAGI. V trimming: 6 bases; J trimming: 6 bases; junction bases outside the gene matches: 12. CDR3 sequence: CASSPFPGQGIEQYF. In DNA form, the CDR3 reads TGTGCCAGCAGCCCCTTTCCGGGACAGGGAATCGAGCAGTACTTC.

This chain joins TRBV27 and TRBJ2-7, with TRBD1 matching over 10 bases. The V gene's germline CDR1 is MNHEY and CDR2 SMNVEV (reference sequence). This CDR3 contains 13 residues. V was pared by 11 bases and J by 2 bases, with 6 bases of the junction left unmatched. CDR3 sequence: CAAKGTGAYEQYF. DNA for the CDR3: TGTGCCGCTAAGGGGACAGGGGCCTACGAGCAGTACTTC.

The V call is TRBV5-1, the J call TRBJ2-3; the D call may be TRBD1 or TRBD2 (5 bases each). V was pared by 4 bases and J by 2 bases, with 17 bases between. Germline values: CDR1 SGHRS, CDR2 YFSETQ. CDR3 size: 16 residues. Here the CDR3 reads CASSPLSRGNTDTQYF. The CDR3 region has the DNA TGCGCCAGCAGCCCGCTTTCTCGGGGCAACACAGATACGCAGTATTTT.

This chain joins TRBV5-4 and TRBJ1-6; D gene uncertain. Germline V gene data show CDR1 as SGHNT and CDR2 as YYREEE (reference sequence). The V end was cut by 0 bases, the J end by 8 bases, with 6 bases between. CDR3 length: 13 residues. CDR3 loop: CASSLERDSPLHF. As DNA, the CDR3 is TGTGCCAGCAGCTTGGAACGGGATTCACCCCTCCACTTT.